The rows below give T cell receptor beta chains drawn from one sample of a study of CD8 T cells in Susac syndrome. TCRdb reanalysed the immunoSEQ multiplex PCR reads using MiXCR and keeps one entry per CDR3 protein. The sample includes about 130,000 distinct CDR3 sequences, around 95% of them seen just once. The sequenced sample was CD8+ T cells from PBMCs. The receptors come from a human donor with Susac syndrome. CDR3s include the opening cysteine and the closing phenylalanine or tryptophan. The D gene is left open where the match is weak. The size field is filled for only some rows; it gives once, few, many or a size class.

D gene	clone size	V gene	J gene	CDR3 protein	CDR3 DNA
TRBD1	.	TRBV7-9	TRBJ2-1	CASGGTGYQGEQFF	TGTGCCAGCGGTGGGACAGGGTATCAGGGTGAGCAGTTCTTC
.	.	TRBV30	TRBJ2-2	CAWSVSFTGELFF	TGTGCCTGGAGTGTGAGTTTCACCGGGGAGCTGTTTTTT
.	.	TRBV18	TRBJ1-1	CASSPPDGRVVGTEAFF	TGTGCCAGCTCACCACCAGACGGACGGGTCGTAGGCACTGAAGCTTTCTTT
TRBD1	once	TRBV11-2	TRBJ2-1	CASSLPTGPSSYNEQFF	TGTGCCAGCAGCTTACCGACAGGGCCGAGCTCCTACAATGAGCAGTTCTTC
TRBD1	.	TRBV20-1	TRBJ1-2	CSARREGQRYGYTF	TGCAGTGCTCGAAGAGAGGGACAGCGCTATGGCTACACCTTC
.	.	TRBV13	TRBJ1-1	CASTSAVNTEAFF	TGTGCCAGCACCTCCGCCGTGAACACTGAAGCTTTCTTT
TRBD1	.	TRBV5-4	TRBJ1-6	CASSWGTGENSPLHF	TGTGCCAGCAGCTGGGGGACAGGGGAGAATTCACCCCTCCACTTT
TRBD1	.	TRBV28	TRBJ1-1	CASSPRTGRNTEAFF	TGTGCCAGCAGTCCCCGGACAGGGAGGAACACTGAAGCTTTCTTT
.	.	TRBV20-1	TRBJ1-1	CSARVTGGALNTEAFF	TGCAGTGCTAGAGTGACCGGGGGGGCTTTAAACACTGAAGCTTTCTTT
TRBD2	.	TRBV20-1	TRBJ2-3	CSARGSGRAGDTQYF	TGCAGTGCTAGGGGTAGCGGGAGGGCCGGAGATACGCAGTATTTT
.	.	TRBV15	TRBJ2-1	CATSRVREIGYNEQFF	TGTGCCACCAGCAGAGTAAGGGAGATTGGCTACAATGAGCAGTTCTTC
.	.	TRBV6-5	TRBJ2-2	CASSYSSNTGELFF	TGTGCCAGCAGTTACTCTAGTAACACCGGGGAGCTGTTTTTT
TRBD1	.	TRBV20-1	TRBJ2-3	CSAPERQGAGTDTQYF	TGCAGTGCCCCGGAACGACAGGGGGCGGGCACAGATACGCAGTATTTT
TRBD2	.	TRBV10-3	TRBJ2-3	CAIASGGTDTQYF	TGTGCCATCGCCAGCGGGGGCACAGATACGCAGTATTTT
.	.	TRBV4-1	TRBJ2-3	CASSQEGGVSTDTQYF	TGCGCCAGCAGCCAAGAGGGCGGGGTGAGCACAGATACGCAGTATTTT
.	.	TRBV27	TRBJ1-1	CASSFVGGNTEAFF	TGTGCCAGCAGTTTCGTAGGGGGGAACACTGAAGCTTTCTTT
.	.	TRBV5-1	TRBJ1-1	CASSRQGKAFF	TGCGCCAGCAGCAGACAAGGGAAAGCTTTCTTT
.	once	TRBV6-5	TRBJ2-7	CASSYSMTGSSYEQYF	TGTGCCAGCAGTTACTCGATGACCGGTAGCTCCTACGAGCAGTACTTC
.	once	TRBV20-1	TRBJ1-5	CSVPGQPQHF	TGCAGCGTCCCGGGCCAGCCCCAGCATTTT
TRBD2	.	TRBV28	TRBJ2-5	CASSLTTSGGQETQYF	TGTGCCAGCAGTTTAACGACTAGCGGGGGTCAAGAGACCCAGTACTTC
TRBD1	.	TRBV4-2	TRBJ2-7	CASSHGRGTGDYEQYF	TGTGCCAGCAGCCACGGCCGGGGGACAGGCGATTACGAGCAGTACTTC
.	once	TRBV5-1	TRBJ2-1	CASSFGGEQFF	TGCGCCAGCAGCTTCGGCGGTGAGCAGTTCTTC
TRBD2	.	TRBV7-8	TRBJ2-3	CASSIYLAGETDTQYF	TGTGCCAGCAGCATATATCTAGCGGGAGAAACAGATACGCAGTATTTT
.	.	TRBV7-2	TRBJ2-7	CASSADLAYEQYF	TGTGCCAGCAGCGCCGACTTGGCCTACGAGCAGTACTTC
.	.	TRBV30	TRBJ1-2	CAWSAAAGQYGYTF	TGTGCCTGGAGCGCCGCAGCAGGGCAGTATGGCTACACCTTC
.	.	TRBV9	TRBJ2-7	CASSVYPDSAYEQYF	TGTGCCAGCAGCGTATACCCGGACTCCGCCTACGAGCAGTACTTC
.	.	TRBV27	TRBJ1-5	CASSPRSYDQPQHF	TGTGCCAGCAGTCCCCGGTCCTACGATCAGCCCCAGCATTTT
TRBD1	.	TRBV29-1	TRBJ1-1	CSVDRQGGNTEAFF	TGCAGCGTTGACAGACAGGGGGGGAACACTGAAGCTTTCTTT
.	.	TRBV20-1	TRBJ1-5	CSAIETGPPQPQHF	TGCAGTGCTATAGAGACGGGGCCACCACAGCCCCAGCATTTT
.	once	TRBV6-5	TRBJ2-3	CASSRATTDTQYF	TGTGCCAGCAGCCGTGCGACGACAGATACGCAGTATTTT
.	.	TRBV12-3/TRBV12-4	TRBJ2-3	CASSLAPSTDTQYF	TGTGCCAGCAGTTTAGCGCCTAGCACAGATACGCAGTATTTT
.	.	TRBV9	TRBJ2-7	CASSSGPRASYEQYF	TGTGCCAGCAGCTCTGGACCTCGGGCCTCCTACGAGCAGTACTTC
.	.	TRBV30	TRBJ1-6	CAWSEQSSYNSPLHF	TGTGCCTGGAGCGAACAGAGCTCCTATAATTCACCCCTCCACTTT
.	.	TRBV20-1	TRBJ2-1	CSARDGSGASSYNEQFF	TGCAGTGCTAGAGATGGGAGCGGAGCGAGCTCCTACAATGAGCAGTTCTTC
.	once	TRBV27	TRBJ1-2	CASADAALYGYTF	TGTGCCAGCGCTGACGCAGCCCTCTATGGCTACACCTTC
TRBD1	.	TRBV4-3	TRBJ1-3	CASSEDRDIAGNTIYF	TGCGCCAGCAGCGAAGACAGGGACATTGCTGGAAACACCATATATTTT
TRBD2	.	TRBV11-1	TRBJ2-2	CASSFLAGVETGELFF	TGTGCCAGCAGCTTTCTAGCGGGAGTGGAAACCGGGGAGCTGTTTTTT
TRBD1	once	TRBV7-9	TRBJ2-5	CASRPLGQGEETQYF	TGTGCCAGCAGACCTCTAGGACAGGGGGAAGAGACCCAGTACTTC
.	.	TRBV6-4	TRBJ2-3	CASSTGGASTDTQYF	TGTGCCAGCAGTACCGGCGGGGCTAGCACAGATACGCAGTATTTT
.	.	TRBV30	TRBJ1-1	CAWSRMENTEAFF	TGTGCCTGGTCCCGGATGGAGAACACTGAAGCTTTCTTT
.	.	TRBV20-1	TRBJ2-2	CSAPPPNTGELFF	TGCAGTGCTCCCCCTCCGAACACCGGGGAGCTGTTTTTT
TRBD2	.	TRBV12-3/TRBV12-4	TRBJ2-1	CASSGTSGTAFF	TGTGCCAGCAGCGGGACTAGCGGGACCGCGTTCTTC
.	.	TRBV27	TRBJ2-5	CASRGTYQETQYF	TGTGCCAGCCGCGGGACGTACCAAGAGACCCAGTACTTC
TRBD2	.	TRBV6-1	TRBJ2-5	CASSTTGTSGQETQYF	TGTGCCAGCAGTACCACCGGGACTAGCGGACAAGAGACCCAGTACTTC